The sequence of this T cell receptor (beta chain) was determined in a study of blood T cell repertoires in COVID-19. Study context: Whether acute or convalescent, the COVID-19 samples came from the United States, Italy and Spain.

This clone showed up just once. V was cut by 1 base and J by 3 bases, with 9 bases left in between. There are 15 residues in the CDR3. Germline lookup yields CDR1 KGHSH and CDR2 LQKENI. The authors' processing: Reference gene primers were amplified, and this amplification served to estimate nucleated cell counts. Produced via immunoSEQ multiplex PCR; TCRdb's table is partial and in-frame only. V, J and clone size are taken as reported in that table, and D and trimming were inferred from the DNA itself. Found here are roughly 200,000 clones, 65% to 85% of them singletons; the top ten hold about 4.5%. This receptor was obtained from a man aged 45-65 years with active or convalescent COVID-19. The J gene is TRBJ1-4, the V gene TRBV18; D may be TRBD1 (5 bases). The material sequenced was peripheral blood. Written as DNA, the CDR3 is TGTGCCAGCTCACCACGGCAGGGCTCTAATGAAAAACTGTTTTTT. It encodes CASSPRQGSNEKLFF.